Listed below are T cell receptor beta chains from one sample, sequenced in a study of blood T cell repertoires in COVID-19. Sequencing used immunoSEQ multiplex PCR; TCRdb keeps in-frame clones, though not all of them. The repertoire holds approximately 190,000 clones, about 86% seen once, with around 24% in the top ten. The sequenced sample was PBMCs or T cells enriched from blood (not recorded which). These receptors all come from a woman aged 40-49 years in a cohort exposed to, infected with or recovered from COVID-19 (not recorded which). Both conserved end residues are part of each CDR3. The D gene is left open where the match is weak. A row's size may be missing; if present it is once, few, many or a size class.

>14|TRBV6-5|TRBD2|-|TRBJ2-7
TGTGCCAGCAGCCCACTAGCGCTCAATTCCGAGCAGTACTTC
CASSPLALNSEQYF
>14|TRBV5-1|TRBD1|-|TRBJ1-5
TGCGCCAGCAGCTTGGGGGGACAGAATCAGCCCCAGCATTTT
CASSLGGQNQPQHF
>18|TRBV3-1/TRBV3-2|TRBD1|-|TRBJ2-6
TGTGCCAGCAGCTCCCGGACAGGCGGCTTATTCGGGGCCAACGTCCTGACTTTC
CASSSRTGGLFGANVLTF
>14|TRBV9|-|-|TRBJ1-5
TGTGCCAGCAGCCTGGGGGGGAGTAATCAGCCCCAGCATTTT
CASSLGGSNQPQHF
>14|TRBV6-5|TRBD1|-|TRBJ1-2
TGTGCCTCTCGCCGGGACAGGGGGCTCTGGGGCTACACCTTC
CASRRDRGLWGYTF
>15|TRBV6-5|TRBD2|-|TRBJ2-1
TGTGCCAGCAGCGAGACTAGCGGGAACCCCAATGAGCAGTTCTTC
CASSETSGNPNEQFF
>16|TRBV10-1|-|-|TRBJ2-2
TGCGCCAGCAGTGAGTGGTCTAGCTGGAACACCGGGGAGCTGTTTTTT
CASSEWSSWNTGELFF
>16|TRBV5-8|-|-|TRBJ1-2
TGTGCCAGCAGCTACGGCTACCCAGGGATAAACTATGGCTACACCTTC
CASSYGYPGINYGYTF
>15|TRBV6-5|TRBD2|-|TRBJ2-1
TGTGCCAGCAGTTACGGTGCTTATGGGGGGGTTGAGCAGTTCTTC
CASSYGAYGGVEQFF
>16|TRBV25-1|TRBD1|few|TRBJ1-5
TGTGCCAGCAGTGAATATAGGCAGGGGGTAGATCAGCCCCAGCATTTT
CASSEYRQGVDQPQHF
>13|TRBV5-5|-|many|TRBJ2-1
TGTGCCAGCAGCTTCCCAGGGAACAATGAGCAGTTCTTC
CASSFPGNNEQFF
>14|TRBV7-2|TRBD2|-|TRBJ2-2
TGTGCCAGCAGCCCACGGGGGGACACCGGGGAGCTGTTTTTT
CASSPRGDTGELFF
>18|TRBV4-1|TRBD2|-|TRBJ2-7
TGCGCCAGCAGCCAAGCCTCCTCCTCTAGCGGCAGACTCTACGAGCAGTACTTC
CASSQASSSSGRLYEQYF
>14|TRBV9|-|-|TRBJ1-1
TGTGCCAGCAGCGTAGTTCCAGGGCACACTGAAGCTTTCTTT
CASSVVPGHTEAFF
>18|TRBV19|TRBD1|-|TRBJ1-6
TGTGCCAGTAGTATCAAAGGGGGCCCGGCGGAAATGTCTTCACCCCTCCACTTT
CASSIKGGPAEMSSPLHF
>15|TRBV27|-|-|TRBJ2-6
TGTGCCAGCAGTTCGGACATCACAGGGGCCAACGTCCTGACTTTC
CASSSDITGANVLTF
>16|TRBV3-1/TRBV3-2|TRBD1|-|TRBJ1-3
TGTGCCAGCAGCCTGGGACAGGGGAGCTCTGGAAACACCATATATTTT
CASSLGQGSSGNTIYF
>16|TRBV7-9|TRBD1|-|TRBJ1-2
TGTGCCAGCAGCTTTGGGACAGGATTAGGCATTAATGGCTACACCTTC
CASSFGTGLGINGYTF
>19|TRBV4-2|TRBD2|-|TRBJ2-2
TGTGCCAGCAGCCCTTTCGAGGGAGCGGGAGGTGGGGGCTCCGGGGAGCTGTTTTTT
CASSPFEGAGGGGSGELFF
>15|TRBV4-1|TRBD1|-|TRBJ1-1
TGCGCCAGCAGCCCGGGACAGGTGACGAACACTGAAGCTTTCTTT
CASSPGQVTNTEAFF
>15|TRBV5-8|TRBD1|-|TRBJ1-1
TGTGCCAGCAGCTGGAAGGACAGGAGGAACACTGAAGCTTTCTTT
CASSWKDRRNTEAFF
>17|TRBV29-1|-|-|TRBJ2-1
TGCAGCGTTTCGTTGTTTGGGGAGACACAACCATTGGATGAGCAGTTCTTC
CSVSLFGETQPLDEQFF
>16|TRBV2|-|-|TRBJ1-2
TGTGCCAGCAGTGAAGTTGCAGGGCTAGGTCCTGCTGGCTACACCTTC
CASSEVAGLGPAGYTF
>14|TRBV7-2|TRBD1|-|TRBJ1-2
TGTGCCAGCAGCGCAGGGGGACAGGGTTTAGGCTACACCTTC
CASSAGGQGLGYTF
>15|TRBV18|TRBD1|-|TRBJ1-1
TGTGCCAGCTCACCAGGACAGGGTTTGGAGACTGAAGCTTTCTTT
CASSPGQGLETEAFF
>16|TRBV28|-|-|TRBJ1-1
TGTGCCAGCAGTTTTAAGGGGTCCGACAGGAACACTGAAGCTTTCTTT
CASSFKGSDRNTEAFF
>16|TRBV7-9|TRBD2|once|TRBJ2-5
TGTGCCAGCAGCTCCGGACTAGCAGCGGGCCAAGAGACCCAGTACTTC
CASSSGLAAGQETQYF
>15|TRBV30|TRBD2|-|TRBJ2-4
TGTGCCTGGAGTGTACGCGGGAGGCCCAAAAACATTCAGTACTTC
CAWSVRGRPKNIQYF
>19|TRBV28|TRBD1|-|TRBJ1-5
TGTGCCAGCAGTTTCCCGACCTACCTAGGACAGGGGAAGCATCAGCCCCAGCATTTT
CASSFPTYLGQGKHQPQHF
>16|TRBV28|-|-|TRBJ2-5
TGTGCCAGCAGTTTATGGAGAGGGGGATACCAAGAGACCCAGTACTTC
CASSLWRGGYQETQYF
>18|TRBV4-3|TRBD1|-|TRBJ2-5
TGCGCCAGCAGCCAAGAATTCTCAGGGGGCGCGATCGTAGAGACCCAGTACTTC
CASSQEFSGGAIVETQYF
>11|TRBV5-1|-|-|TRBJ1-1
TGCGCCAGCAGCTTGGGACAAGAAGCTTTCTTT
CASSLGQEAFF
>14|TRBV19|-|-|TRBJ2-7
TGTGCCAGTAGTATTAAGTTGGGTGGAGGCGAGCAGTACTTC
CASSIKLGGGEQYF
>16|TRBV24-1|TRBD1|few|TRBJ1-1
TGTGCCACCAGTGCAACCTCTACAGGGGGCGGCACTGAAGCTTTCTTT
CATSATSTGGGTEAFF
>14|TRBV27|-|-|TRBJ1-1
TGTGCCAGCCGGGACATTAGCTTGAACACTGAAGCTTTCTTT
CASRDISLNTEAFF
>14|TRBV5-1|-|-|TRBJ2-2
TGCGCCAGCAGCTTCGCGGGGAACACCGGGGAGCTGTTTTTT
CASSFAGNTGELFF
>18|TRBV18|-|once|TRBJ1-5
TGTGCCAGCTCACCCACGGGGGGGGCAGAGAATAGCAATCAGCCCCAGCATTTT
CASSPTGGAENSNQPQHF
>14|TRBV27|-|-|TRBJ2-2
TGTGCCAGCAGTCGAGGGTGGGGACTGGAGGAGCTGTTTTTT
CASSRGWGLEELFF
>12|TRBV5-8|-|-|TRBJ1-1
TGTGCCAGCAGCTTCAGGGGTATTGAAGCTTTCTTT
CASSFRGIEAFF
>18|TRBV2|-|-|TRBJ2-6
TGTGCCAGCAGTGAAGCGGGTGCTGCGGGCTCTGGGGCCAACGTCCTGACTTTC
CASSEAGAAGSGANVLTF